This TCR beta chain was sequenced during a study of cytomegalovirus exposure and HLA in healthy donors. Study-wide results and caveats: Follow-up analysis found HLA locus-dependent TCR association rates, highest for DRB1 and lowest for HLA-C. Presence/absence analyses supposed approximately even sequencing depth among donors.

Amplification used 60 Vbeta primers and 13 Jbeta primers. Sequencing was performed with immunoSEQ multiplex PCR; in TCRdb, only in-frame clones are kept and a portion is missing. The data hold 120,000 or so clones, with around three quarters observed a single time. The ends were cut back, 2 bases at V and 8 bases at J, with 12 bases in the middle. This CDR3 spans 14 amino acids. CDR1 and CDR2 (germline): SNHLY, FYNNEI. In regard to this clone: Its specificity is not known.

The sample comprised PBMCs. The chain couples TRBV2 to TRBJ1-4; weak D call: TRBD1 (5 bases). This TCR derives from a male donor in good health and CMV-seronegative. CDR3 DNA sequence: TGTGCCAGCAGTGAATGGAAGGGGAACGAAAAACTGTTTTTT. Translating gives CASSEWKGNEKLFF.